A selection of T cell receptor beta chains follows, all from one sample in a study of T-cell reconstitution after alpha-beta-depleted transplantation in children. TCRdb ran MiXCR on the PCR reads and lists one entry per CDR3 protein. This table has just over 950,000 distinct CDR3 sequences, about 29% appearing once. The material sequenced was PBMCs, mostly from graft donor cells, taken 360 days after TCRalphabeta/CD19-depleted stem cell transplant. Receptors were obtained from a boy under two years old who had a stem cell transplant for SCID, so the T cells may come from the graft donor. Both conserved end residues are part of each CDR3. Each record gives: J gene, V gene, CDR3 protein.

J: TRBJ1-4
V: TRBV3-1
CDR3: CASSQAGTGTNEKLFF

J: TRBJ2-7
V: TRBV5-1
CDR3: CASSFGLAGGPETYEQYF

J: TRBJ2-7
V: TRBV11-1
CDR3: CASSPWDRGTDEQYF

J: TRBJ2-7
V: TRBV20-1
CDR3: CSAQGLGGVYEQYF

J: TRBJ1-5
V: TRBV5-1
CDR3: CASSLHPDQPQHF

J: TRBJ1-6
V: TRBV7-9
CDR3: CASSSEGNSPLHF

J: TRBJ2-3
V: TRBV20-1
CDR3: CSASYPLAGEGDTQYF

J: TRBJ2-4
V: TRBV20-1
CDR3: CSASSVAKNIQYF

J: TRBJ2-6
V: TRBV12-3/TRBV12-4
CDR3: CASSRQLSGANVLTF

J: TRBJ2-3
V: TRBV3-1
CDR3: CASSPRGISDTQYF

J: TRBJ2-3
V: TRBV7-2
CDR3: CASSKDRVADTQYF

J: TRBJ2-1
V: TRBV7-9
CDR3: CASSPTPGLAGYNEQFF

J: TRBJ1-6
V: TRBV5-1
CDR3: CASSSEGVGNSPLHF

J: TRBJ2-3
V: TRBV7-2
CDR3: CASSGGGAGDTQYF

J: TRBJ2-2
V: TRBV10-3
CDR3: CATKTGNTGELFF

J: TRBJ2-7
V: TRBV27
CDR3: CASSTQDSSYEQYF

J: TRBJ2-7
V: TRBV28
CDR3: CASPKSGTPLRDEQYF

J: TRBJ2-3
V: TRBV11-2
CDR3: CASSFRRSVDTQYF

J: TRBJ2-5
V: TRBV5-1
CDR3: CASASGDPRETQYF

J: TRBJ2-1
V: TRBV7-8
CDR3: CASSSLAGNWNEQFF

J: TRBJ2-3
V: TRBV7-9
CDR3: CASSLAFGAGRDTQYF

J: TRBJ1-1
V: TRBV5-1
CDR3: CASKSPTVLNTEAFF

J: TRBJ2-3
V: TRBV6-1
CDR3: CASRPGQSIDTQYF

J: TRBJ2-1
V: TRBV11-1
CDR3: CASSPGRGPYNEQFF

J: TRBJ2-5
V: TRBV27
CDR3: CASSLNKQETQYF

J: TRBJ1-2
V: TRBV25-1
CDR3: CASSDSYRGLGYGYTF

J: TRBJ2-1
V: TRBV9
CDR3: CASSVRDRYNEQFF

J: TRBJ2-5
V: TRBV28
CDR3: CASSYQQGHQETQYF

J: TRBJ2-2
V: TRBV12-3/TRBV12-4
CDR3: CASSSLGTGYIGELFF

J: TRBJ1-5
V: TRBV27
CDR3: CASSPRQGSGRPQHF

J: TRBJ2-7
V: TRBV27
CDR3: CASSLRGAAYEQYF

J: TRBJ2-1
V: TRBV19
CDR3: CASSTPRNEQFF

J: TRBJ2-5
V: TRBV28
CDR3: CASSSPGTSGGETQYF

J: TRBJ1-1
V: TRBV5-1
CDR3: CASSSGGPTEAFF

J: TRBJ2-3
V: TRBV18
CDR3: CASSPNSGRDTQYF

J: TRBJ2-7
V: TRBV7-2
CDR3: CASSLFQRGASYEQYF